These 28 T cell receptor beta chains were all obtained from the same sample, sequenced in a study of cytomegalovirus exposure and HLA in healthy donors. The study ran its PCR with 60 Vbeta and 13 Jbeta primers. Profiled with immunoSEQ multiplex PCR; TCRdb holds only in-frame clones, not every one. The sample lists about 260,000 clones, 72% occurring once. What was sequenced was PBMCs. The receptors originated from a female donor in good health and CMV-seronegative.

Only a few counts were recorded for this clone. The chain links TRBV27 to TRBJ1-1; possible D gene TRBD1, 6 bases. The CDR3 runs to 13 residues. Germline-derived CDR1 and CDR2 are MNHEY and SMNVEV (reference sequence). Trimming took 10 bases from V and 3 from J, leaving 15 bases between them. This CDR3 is CATRGGADTEAFF. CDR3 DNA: TGTGCCACTAGGGGGGGGGCGGACACTGAAGCTTTCTTT.

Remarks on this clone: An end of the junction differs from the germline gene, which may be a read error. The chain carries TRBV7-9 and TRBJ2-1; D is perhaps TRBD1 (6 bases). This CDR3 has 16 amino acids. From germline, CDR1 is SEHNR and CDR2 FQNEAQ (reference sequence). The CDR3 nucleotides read TGTTCCAGCAGCTTACGACAGGCCAGCTCCTACAATGAGCAGTTCTTC. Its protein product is CSSSLRQASSYNEQFF.

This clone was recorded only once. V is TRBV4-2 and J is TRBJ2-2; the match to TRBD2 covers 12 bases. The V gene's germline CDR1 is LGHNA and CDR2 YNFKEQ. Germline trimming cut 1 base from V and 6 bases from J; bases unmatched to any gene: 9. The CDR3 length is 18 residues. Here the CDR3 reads CASSQVFRTSGKAGELFF. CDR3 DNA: TGTGCCAGCAGCCAAGTTTTTCGGACTAGCGGGAAAGCCGGGGAGCTGTTTTTT.

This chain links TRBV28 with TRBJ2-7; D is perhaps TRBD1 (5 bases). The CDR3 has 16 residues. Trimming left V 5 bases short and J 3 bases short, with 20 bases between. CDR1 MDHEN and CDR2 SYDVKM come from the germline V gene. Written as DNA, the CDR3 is TGTGCCAGCAGTACCCGTTGGGGCTCTTCGGTCTACGAGCAGTACTTC. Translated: CASSTRWGSSVYEQYF. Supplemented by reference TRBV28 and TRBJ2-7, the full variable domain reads DVKVTQSSRYLVKRTGEKVFLECVQDMDHENMFWYRQDPGLGLRLIYFSYDVKMKEKGDIPEGYSVSREKKERFSLILESASTNQTSMYLCASSTRWGSSVYEQYFGPGTRLTVT.

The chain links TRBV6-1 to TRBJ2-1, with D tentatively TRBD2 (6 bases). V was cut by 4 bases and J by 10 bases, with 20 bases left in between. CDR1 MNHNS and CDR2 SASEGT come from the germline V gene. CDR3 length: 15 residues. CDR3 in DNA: TGTGCCAGCAGTGCGGCGGGGTCGGCTAGATGGGAGCAGTTCTTC. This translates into CASSAAGSARWEQFF.

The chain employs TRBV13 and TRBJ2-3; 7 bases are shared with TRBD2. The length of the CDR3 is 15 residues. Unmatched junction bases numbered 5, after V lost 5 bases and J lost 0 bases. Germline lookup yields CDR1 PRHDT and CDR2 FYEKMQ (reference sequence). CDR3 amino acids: CASSHSGTSTDTQYF. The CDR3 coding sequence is TGTGCCAGCAGCCACAGCGGGACCAGCACAGATACGCAGTATTTT.

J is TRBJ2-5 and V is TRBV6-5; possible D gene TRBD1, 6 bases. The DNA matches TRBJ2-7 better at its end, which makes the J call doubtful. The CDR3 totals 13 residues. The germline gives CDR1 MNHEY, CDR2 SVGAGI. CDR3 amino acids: CASAPRGAYEQYF. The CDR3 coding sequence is TGTGCCAGCGCCCCCAGGGGAGCCTACGAGCAGTACTTC.

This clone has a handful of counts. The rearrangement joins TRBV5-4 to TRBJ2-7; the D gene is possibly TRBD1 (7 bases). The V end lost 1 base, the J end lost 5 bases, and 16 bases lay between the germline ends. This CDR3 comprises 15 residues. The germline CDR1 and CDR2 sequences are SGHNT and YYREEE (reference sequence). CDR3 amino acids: CASSLRAGGNHEQYF. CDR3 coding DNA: TGTGCCAGCAGCTTGCGCGCAGGGGGGAACCACGAGCAGTACTTC.

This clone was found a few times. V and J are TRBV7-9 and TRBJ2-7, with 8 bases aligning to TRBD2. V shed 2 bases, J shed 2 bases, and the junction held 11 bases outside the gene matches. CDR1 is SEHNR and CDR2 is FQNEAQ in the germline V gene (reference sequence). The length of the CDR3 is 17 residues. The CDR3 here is CASSLRPGTRDTYEQYF. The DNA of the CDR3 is TGTGCCAGCAGCTTACGCCCCGGGACTAGGGATACCTACGAGCAGTACTTC.

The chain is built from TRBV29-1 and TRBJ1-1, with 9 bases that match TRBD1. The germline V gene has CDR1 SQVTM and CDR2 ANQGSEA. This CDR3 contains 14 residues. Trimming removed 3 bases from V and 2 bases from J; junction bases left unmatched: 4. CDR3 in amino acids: CSVEGGQGNTEAFF. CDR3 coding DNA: TGCAGCGTTGAGGGGGGACAGGGTAACACTGAAGCTTTCTTT. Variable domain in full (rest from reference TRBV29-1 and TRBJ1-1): SAVISQKPSRDICQRGTSLTIQCQVDSQVTMMFWYRQQPGQSLTLIATANQGSEATYESGFVIDKFPISRPNLTFSTLTVSNMSPEDSSIYLCSVEGGQGNTEAFFGQGTRLTVV.

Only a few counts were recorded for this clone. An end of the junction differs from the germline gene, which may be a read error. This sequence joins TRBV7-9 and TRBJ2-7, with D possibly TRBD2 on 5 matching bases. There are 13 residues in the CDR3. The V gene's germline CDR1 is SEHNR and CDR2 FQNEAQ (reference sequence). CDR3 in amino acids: CSSTPGSASEQYF. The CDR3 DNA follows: TGTTCCAGCACCCCGGGGTCGGCGTCCGAGCAGTACTTC.

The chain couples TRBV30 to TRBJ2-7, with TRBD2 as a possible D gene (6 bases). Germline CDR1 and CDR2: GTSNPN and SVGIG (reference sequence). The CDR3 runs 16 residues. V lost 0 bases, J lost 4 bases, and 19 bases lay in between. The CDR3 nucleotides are TGTGCCTGGAGTGTATGCGTTGGGGGTGGGGGGTACGAGCAGTACTTC. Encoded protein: CAWSVCVGGGGYEQYF. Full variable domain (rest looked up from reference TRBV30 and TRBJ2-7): SQTIHQWPATLVQPVGSPLSLECTVEGTSNPNLYWYRQAAGRGLQLLFYSVGIGQISSEVPQNLSASRPQDRQFILSSKKLLLSDSGFYLCAWSVCVGGGGYEQYFGPGTRLTVT.

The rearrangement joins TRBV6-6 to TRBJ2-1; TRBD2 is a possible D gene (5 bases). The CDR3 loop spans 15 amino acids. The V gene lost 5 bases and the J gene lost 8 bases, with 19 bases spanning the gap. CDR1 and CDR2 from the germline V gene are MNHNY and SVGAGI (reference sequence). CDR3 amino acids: CASSSPDWELDEQFF. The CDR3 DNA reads TGTGCCAGCAGTAGCCCGGACTGGGAACTCGATGAGCAGTTCTTC.

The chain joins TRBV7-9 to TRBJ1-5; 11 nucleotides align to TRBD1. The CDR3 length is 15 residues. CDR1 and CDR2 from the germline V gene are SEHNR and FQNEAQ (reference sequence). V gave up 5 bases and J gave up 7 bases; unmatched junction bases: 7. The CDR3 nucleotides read TGTGCCAGCAGCCTCGGACAGGGGGCGGAACAGCCCCAGCATTTT. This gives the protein CASSLGQGAEQPQHF. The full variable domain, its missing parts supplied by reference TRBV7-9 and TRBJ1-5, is DTGVSQNPRHKITKRGQNVTFRCDPISEHNRLYWYRQTLGQGPEFLTYFQNEAQLEKSRLLSDRFSAERPKGSFSTLEIQRTEQGDSAMYLCASSLGQGAEQPQHFGDGTRLSIL.

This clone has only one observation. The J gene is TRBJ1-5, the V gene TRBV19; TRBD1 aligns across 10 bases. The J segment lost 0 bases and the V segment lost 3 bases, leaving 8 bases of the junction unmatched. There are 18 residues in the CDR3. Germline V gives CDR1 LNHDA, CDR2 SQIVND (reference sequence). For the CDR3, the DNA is TGTGCCAGTAGTATCGGGACAGGGGTCATGTATAGCAATCAGCCCCAGCATTTT. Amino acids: CASSIGTGVMYSNQPQHF.

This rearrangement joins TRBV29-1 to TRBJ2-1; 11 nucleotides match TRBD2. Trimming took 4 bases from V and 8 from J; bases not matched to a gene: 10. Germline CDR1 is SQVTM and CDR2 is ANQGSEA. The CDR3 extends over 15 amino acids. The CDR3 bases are TGCAGCGTTGCGGGTGCTAGCGGGAGGAAGCATGAGCAGTTCTTC. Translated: CSVAGASGRKHEQFF.

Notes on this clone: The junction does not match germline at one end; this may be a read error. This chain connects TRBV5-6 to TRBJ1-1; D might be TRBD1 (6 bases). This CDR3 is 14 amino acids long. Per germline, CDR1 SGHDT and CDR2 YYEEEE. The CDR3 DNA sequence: TGTGCCAGCAGCATTCTATTGGGGGACACTGAAGCTCTCTTT. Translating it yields CASSILLGDTEALF.

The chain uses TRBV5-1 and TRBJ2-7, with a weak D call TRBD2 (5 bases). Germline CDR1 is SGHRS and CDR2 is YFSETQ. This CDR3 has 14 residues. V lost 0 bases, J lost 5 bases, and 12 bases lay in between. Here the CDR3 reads CASSLEGAVNEQYF. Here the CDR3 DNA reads TGCGCCAGCAGCTTGGAGGGAGCGGTGAACGAGCAGTACTTC.

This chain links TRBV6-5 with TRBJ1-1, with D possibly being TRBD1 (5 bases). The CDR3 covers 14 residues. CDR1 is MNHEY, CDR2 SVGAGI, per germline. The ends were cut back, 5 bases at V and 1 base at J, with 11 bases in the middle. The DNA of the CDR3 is TGTGCCAGCAGTACAGGAGTGGCGAACACTGAAGCTTTCTTT. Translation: CASSTGVANTEAFF.

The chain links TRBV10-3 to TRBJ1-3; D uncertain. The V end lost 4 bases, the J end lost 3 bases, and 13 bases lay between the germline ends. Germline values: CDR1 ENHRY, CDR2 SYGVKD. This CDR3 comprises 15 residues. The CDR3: CAISAVRVFGNTIYF. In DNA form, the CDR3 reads TGTGCCATCAGTGCGGTGAGGGTATTTGGAAACACCATATATTTT.

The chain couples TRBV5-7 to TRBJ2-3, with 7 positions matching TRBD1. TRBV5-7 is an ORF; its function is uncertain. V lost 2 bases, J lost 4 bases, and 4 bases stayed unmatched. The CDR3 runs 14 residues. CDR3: CASSFDREADTQYF. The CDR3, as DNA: TGTGCCAGCAGCTTTGACAGGGAAGCAGATACGCAGTATTTT.

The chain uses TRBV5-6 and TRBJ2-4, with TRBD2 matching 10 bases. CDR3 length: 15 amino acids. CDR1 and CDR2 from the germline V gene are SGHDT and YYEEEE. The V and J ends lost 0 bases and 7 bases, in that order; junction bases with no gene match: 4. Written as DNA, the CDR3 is TGTGCCAGCAGCTTGGAGGTGGGACTAGCGAACATTCAGTACTTC. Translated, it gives CASSLEVGLANIQYF.

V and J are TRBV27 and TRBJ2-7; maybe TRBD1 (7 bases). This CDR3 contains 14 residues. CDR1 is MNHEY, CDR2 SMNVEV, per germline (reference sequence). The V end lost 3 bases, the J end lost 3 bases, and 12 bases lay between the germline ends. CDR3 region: CASSLGQGGYEQYF. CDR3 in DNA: TGTGCCAGCAGTTTGGGCCAGGGGGGCTACGAGCAGTACTTC.

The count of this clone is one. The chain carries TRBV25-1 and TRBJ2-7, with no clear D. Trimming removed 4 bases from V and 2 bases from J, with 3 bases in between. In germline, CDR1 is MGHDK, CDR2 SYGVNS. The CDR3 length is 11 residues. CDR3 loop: CASSVTYEQYF. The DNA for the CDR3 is TGTGCCAGCAGTGTTACCTACGAGCAGTACTTC.

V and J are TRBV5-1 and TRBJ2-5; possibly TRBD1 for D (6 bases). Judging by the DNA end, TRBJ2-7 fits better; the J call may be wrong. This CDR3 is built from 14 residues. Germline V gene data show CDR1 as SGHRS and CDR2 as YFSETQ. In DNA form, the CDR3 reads TGCGCCAGCAGCATGGGGGCCCTCGCCCACGAGCAGTACTTC. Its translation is CASSMGALAHEQYF.

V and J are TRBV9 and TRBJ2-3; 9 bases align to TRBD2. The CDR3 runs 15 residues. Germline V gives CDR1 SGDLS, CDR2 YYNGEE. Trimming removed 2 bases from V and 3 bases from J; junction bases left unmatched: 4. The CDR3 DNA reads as TGTGCCAGCAGCGTGGGCGGGAGGGCAACAGATACGCAGTATTTT. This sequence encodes CASSVGGRATDTQYF.

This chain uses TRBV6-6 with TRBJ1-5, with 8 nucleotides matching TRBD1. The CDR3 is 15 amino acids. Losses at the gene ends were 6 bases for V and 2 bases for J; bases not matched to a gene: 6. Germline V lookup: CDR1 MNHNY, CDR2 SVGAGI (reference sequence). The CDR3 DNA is TGTGCCAGCAGCTCAGGGGGCTGGGGCAATCAGCCCCAGCATTTT. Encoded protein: CASSSGGWGNQPQHF.

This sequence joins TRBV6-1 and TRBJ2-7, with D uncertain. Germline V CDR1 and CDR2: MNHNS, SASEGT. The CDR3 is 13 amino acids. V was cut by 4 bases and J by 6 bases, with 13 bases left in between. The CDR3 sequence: CASSAAPHGEQYF. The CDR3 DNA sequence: TGTGCCAGCAGTGCTGCCCCTCACGGCGAGCAGTACTTC.